This T cell receptor beta chain was observed in a study of cytomegalovirus exposure and HLA in healthy donors. Separate from the 666-subject first cohort, the roughly 120-subject validation cohort was the one that the donors belonged to. Only in-frame clones appear in the TCRdb table, and some are missing; sequencing was by immunoSEQ multiplex PCR. The table lists roughly 130,000 clones, roughly 90% of them singletons. The origin of this receptor is a man aged 25 to 40 in good health and CMV-seronegative. The sequencing input was PBMCs.

CDR3 loop: CSVEDRGRVETQYF. CDR3 in DNA: TGCAGCGTTGAGGACAGGGGGCGCGTAGAGACCCAGTACTTC. This rearrangement joins TRBV29-1 to TRBJ2-5; 11 bases map to TRBD1. V was clipped by 3 bases and J by 4 bases; unmatched bases: 4. Germline lookup yields CDR1 SQVTM and CDR2 ANQGSEA. CDR3 size: 14 residues.